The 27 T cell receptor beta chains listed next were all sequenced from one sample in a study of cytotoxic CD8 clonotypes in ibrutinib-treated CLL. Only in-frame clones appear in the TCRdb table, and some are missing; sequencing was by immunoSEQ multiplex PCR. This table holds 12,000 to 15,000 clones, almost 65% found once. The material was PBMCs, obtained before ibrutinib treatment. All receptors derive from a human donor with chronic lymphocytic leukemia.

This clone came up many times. The CDR3 DNA follows: TGTGCCAGCAGTGAGATCCCACGCCCCAGCAATCAGCCCCAGCATTTT. Translation gives CASSEIPRPSNQPQHF. V and J are TRBV6-1 and TRBJ1-5, with D hard to call. The V end lost 3 bases, the J end lost 1 base, and 13 bases lay between the germline ends. The germline V gene has CDR1 MNHNS and CDR2 SASEGT. The CDR3 sequence is 16 residues long.

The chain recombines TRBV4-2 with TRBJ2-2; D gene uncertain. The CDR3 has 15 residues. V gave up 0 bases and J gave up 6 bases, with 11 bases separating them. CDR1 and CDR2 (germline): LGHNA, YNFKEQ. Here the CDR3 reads CASSQESSWAGELFF. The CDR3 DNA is TGTGCCAGCAGCCAAGAGTCCTCGTGGGCCGGGGAGCTGTTTTTT.

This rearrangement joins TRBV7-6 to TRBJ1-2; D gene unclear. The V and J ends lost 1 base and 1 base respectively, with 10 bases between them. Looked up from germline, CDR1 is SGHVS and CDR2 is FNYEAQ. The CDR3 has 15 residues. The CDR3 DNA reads TGTGCCAGCAGCTTAGTGGGCCAGATTAACTATGGCTACACCTTC. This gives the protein CASSLVGQINYGYTF.

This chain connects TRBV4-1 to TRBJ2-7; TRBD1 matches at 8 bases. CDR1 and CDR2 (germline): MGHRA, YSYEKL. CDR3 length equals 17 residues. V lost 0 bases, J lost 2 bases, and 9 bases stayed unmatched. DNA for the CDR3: TGCGCCAGCAGCCAAGAGGGGGTTGGACAGGGCGCCTACGAGCAGTACTTC. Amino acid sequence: CASSQEGVGQGAYEQYF.

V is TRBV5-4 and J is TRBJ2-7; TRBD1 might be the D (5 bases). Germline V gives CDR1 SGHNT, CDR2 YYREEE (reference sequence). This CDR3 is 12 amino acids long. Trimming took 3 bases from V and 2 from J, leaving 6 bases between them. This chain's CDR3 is CASSSGTYEQYF. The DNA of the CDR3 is TGTGCCAGCAGCTCAGGGACCTACGAGCAGTACTTC.

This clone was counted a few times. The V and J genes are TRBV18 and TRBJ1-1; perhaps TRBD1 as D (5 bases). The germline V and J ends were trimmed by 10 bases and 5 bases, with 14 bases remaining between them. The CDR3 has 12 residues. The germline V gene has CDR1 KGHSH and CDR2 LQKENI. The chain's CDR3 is CATGEGKTEAFF. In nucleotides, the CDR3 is TGTGCCACCGGGGAGGGGAAGACTGAAGCTTTCTTT.

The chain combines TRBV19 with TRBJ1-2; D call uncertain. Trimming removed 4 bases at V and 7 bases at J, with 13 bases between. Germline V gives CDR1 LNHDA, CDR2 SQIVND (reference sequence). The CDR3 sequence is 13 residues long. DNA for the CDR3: TGTGCCAGTAGTACCCGAATCGGCGCTGGCTACACCTTC. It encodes CASSTRIGAGYTF.

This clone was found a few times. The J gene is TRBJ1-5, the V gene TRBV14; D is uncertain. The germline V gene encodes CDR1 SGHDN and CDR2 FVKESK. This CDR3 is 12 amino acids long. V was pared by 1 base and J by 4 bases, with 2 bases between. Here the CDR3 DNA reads TGTGCCAGCAGCCAAGCGAATCAGCCCCAGCATTTT. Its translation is CASSQANQPQHF.

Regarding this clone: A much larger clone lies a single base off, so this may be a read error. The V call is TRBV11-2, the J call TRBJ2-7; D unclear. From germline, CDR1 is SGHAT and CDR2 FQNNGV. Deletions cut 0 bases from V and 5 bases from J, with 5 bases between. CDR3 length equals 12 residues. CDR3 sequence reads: CASSLDTHEQYF. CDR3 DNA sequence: TGTGCCAGCAGCTTAGACACCCACGAGCAGTACTTC. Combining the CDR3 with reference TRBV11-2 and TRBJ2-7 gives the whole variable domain EAGVAQSPRYKIIEKRQSVAFWCNPISGHATLYWYQQILGQGPKLLIQFQNNGVVDDSQLPKDRFSAERLKGVDSTLKIQPAKLEDSAVYLCASSLDTHEQYFGPGTRLTVT.

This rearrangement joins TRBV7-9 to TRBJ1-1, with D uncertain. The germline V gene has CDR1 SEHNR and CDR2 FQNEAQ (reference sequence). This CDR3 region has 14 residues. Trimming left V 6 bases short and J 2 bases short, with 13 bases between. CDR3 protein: CASRTRSDNTEAFF. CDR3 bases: TGTGCCAGCAGGACCCGAAGCGATAACACTGAAGCTTTCTTT. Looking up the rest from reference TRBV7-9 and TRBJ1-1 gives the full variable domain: DTGVSQNPRHKITKRGQNVTFRCDPISEHNRLYWYRQTLGQGPEFLTYFQNEAQLEKSRLLSDRFSAERPKGSFSTLEIQRTEQGDSAMYLCASRTRSDNTEAFFGQGTRLTVV.

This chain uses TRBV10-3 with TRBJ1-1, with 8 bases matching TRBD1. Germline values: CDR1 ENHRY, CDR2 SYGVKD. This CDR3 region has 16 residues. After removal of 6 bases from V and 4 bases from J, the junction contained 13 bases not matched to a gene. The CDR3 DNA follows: TGTGCCATCAGGCCAACGACAGGGGATTTAGGCACTGAAGCTTTCTTT. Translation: CAIRPTTGDLGTEAFF.

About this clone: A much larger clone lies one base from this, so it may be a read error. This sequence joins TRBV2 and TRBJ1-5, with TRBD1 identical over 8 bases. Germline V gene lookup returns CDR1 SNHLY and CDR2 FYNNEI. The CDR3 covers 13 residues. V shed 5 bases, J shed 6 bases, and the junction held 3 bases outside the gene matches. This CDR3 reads CASSFDRGQPQHF. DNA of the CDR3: TGTGCCAGCAGTTTTGACAGGGGTCAGCCCCAGCATTTT. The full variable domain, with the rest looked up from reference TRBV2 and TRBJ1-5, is EPEVTQTPSHQVTQMGQEVILRCVPISNHLYFYWYRQILGQKVEFLVSFYNNEISEKSEIFDDQFSVERPDGSNFTLKIRSTKLEDSAMYFCASSFDRGQPQHFGDGTRLSIL.

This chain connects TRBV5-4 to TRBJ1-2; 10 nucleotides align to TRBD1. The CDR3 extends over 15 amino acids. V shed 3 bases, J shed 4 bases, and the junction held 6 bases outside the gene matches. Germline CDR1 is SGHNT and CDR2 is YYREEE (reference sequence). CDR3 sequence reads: CASSSPGQGIYGYTF. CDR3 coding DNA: TGTGCCAGCAGCTCCCCGGGACAGGGGATCTATGGCTACACCTTC.

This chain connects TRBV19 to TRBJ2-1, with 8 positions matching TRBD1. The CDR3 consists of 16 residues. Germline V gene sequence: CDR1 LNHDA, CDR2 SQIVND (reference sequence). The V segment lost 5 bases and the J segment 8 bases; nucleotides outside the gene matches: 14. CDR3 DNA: TGTGCCAGTAGTGCCGGGGACAGGTTTCTATCTGATGAGCAGTTCTTC. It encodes CASSAGDRFLSDEQFF.

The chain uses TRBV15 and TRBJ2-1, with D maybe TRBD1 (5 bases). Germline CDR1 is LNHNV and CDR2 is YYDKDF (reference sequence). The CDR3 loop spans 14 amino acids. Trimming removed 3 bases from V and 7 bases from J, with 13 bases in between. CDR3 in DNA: TGTGCCACCAGCAGGGGATCAGGGCCAAATGAGCAGTTCTTC. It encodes CATSRGSGPNEQFF. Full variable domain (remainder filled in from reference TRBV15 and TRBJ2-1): DAMVIQNPRYQVTQFGKPVTLSCSQTLNHNVMYWYQQKSSQAPKLLFHYYDKDFNNEADTPDNFQSRRPNTSFCFLDIRSPGLGDTAMYLCATSRGSGPNEQFFGPGTRLTVL.

The CDR3 nucleotides read TGTGCCACCAGCGGGGACTTTGACAATGAGCAGTTCTTC. It yields the protein CATSGDFDNEQFF. The chain carries TRBV15 and TRBJ2-1, with D maybe TRBD2 (6 bases). The V and J ends lost 5 bases and 5 bases respectively, with 10 bases between them. The germline V gene has CDR1 LNHNV and CDR2 YYDKDF (reference sequence). The CDR3 has 13 amino acids.

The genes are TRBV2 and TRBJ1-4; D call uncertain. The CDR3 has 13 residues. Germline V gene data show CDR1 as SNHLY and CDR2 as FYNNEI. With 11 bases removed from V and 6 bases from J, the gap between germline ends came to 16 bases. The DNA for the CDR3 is TGTGCCGATAAACCGGGTGTAGATGAAAAACTGTTTTTT. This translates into CADKPGVDEKLFF.

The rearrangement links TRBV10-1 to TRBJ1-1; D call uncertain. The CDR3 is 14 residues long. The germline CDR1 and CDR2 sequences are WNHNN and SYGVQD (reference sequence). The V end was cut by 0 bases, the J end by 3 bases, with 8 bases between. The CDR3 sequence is CASSESSWDTEAFF. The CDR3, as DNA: TGCGCCAGCAGTGAGTCGTCGTGGGACACTGAAGCTTTCTTT.

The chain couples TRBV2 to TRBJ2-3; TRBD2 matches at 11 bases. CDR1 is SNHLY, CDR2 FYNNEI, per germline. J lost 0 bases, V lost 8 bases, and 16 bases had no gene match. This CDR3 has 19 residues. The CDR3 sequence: CASHHRGTSGYESTDTQYF. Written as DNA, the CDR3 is TGTGCCAGCCACCACCGCGGGACTAGCGGATACGAAAGCACAGATACGCAGTATTTT.

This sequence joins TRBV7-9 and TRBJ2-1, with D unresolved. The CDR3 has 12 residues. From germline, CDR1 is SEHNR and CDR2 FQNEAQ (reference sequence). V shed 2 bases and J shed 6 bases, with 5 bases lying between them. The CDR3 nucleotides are TGTGCCAGCAGCTTAATCGGCAATGAGCAGTTCTTC. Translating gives CASSLIGNEQFF.

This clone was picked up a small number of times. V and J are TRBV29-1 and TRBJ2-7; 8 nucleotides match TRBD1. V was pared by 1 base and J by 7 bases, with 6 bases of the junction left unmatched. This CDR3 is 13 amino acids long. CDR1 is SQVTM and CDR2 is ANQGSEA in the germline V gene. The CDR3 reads CSVEVGTGGEQYF. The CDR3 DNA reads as TGCAGCGTTGAAGTCGGGACAGGTGGAGAGCAGTACTTC.

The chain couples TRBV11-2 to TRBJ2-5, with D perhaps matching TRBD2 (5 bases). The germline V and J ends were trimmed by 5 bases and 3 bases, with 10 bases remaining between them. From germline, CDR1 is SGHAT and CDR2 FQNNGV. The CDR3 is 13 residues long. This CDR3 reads CASSQEGEETQYF. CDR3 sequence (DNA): TGTGCCAGCAGCCAAGAGGGAGAAGAGACCCAGTACTTC.

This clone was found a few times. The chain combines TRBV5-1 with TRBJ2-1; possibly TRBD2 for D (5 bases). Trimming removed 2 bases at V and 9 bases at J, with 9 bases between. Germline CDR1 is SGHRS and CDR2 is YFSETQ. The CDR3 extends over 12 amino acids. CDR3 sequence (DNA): TGCGCCAGCAGCTTCCGGCGGGCTGAGCAGTTCTTC. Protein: CASSFRRAEQFF. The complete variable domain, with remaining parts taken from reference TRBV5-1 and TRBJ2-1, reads KAGVTQTPRYLIKTRGQQVTLSCSPISGHRSVSWYQQTPGQGLQFLFEYFSETQRNKGNFPGRFSGRQFSNSRSEMNVSTLELGDSALYLCASSFRRAEQFFGPGTRLTVL.

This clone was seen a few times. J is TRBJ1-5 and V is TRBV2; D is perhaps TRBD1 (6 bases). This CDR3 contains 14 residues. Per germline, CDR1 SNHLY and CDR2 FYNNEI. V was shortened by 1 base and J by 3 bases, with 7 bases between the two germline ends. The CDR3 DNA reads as TGTGCCAGCAGTGAAGACAGGGTCAATCAGCCCCAGCATTTT. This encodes CASSEDRVNQPQHF.

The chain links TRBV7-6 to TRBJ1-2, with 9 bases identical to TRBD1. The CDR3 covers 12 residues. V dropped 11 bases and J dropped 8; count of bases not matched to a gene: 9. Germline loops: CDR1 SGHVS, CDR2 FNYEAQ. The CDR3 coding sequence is TGTGCCGTACTGGACAGGGGTGGAGGCTACACCTTC. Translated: CAVLDRGGGYTF. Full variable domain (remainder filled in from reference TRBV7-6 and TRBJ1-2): GAGVSQSPRYKVTKRGQDVALRCDPISGHVSLYWYRQALGQGPEFLTYFNYEAQQDKSGLPNDRFSAERPEGSISTLTIQRTEQRDSAMYRCAVLDRGGGYTFGSGTRLTVV.

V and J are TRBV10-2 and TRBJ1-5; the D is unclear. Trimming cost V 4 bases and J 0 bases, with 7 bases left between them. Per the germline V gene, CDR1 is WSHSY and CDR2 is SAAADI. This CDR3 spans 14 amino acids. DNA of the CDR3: TGCGCCAGCAGTGGTATGGTTAGCAATCAGCCCCAGCATTTT. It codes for CASSGMVSNQPQHF.

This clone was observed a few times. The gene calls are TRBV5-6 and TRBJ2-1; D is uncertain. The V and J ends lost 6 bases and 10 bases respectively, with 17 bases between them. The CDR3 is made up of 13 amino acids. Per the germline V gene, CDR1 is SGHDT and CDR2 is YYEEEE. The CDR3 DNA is TGTGCCAGCAAGGAAGAGATGATGGGGGAGCAGTTCTTC. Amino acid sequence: CASKEEMMGEQFF. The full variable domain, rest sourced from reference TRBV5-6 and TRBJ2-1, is DAGVTQSPTHLIKTRGQQVTLRCSPKSGHDTVSWYQQALGQGPQFIFQYYEEEERQRGNFPDRFSGHQFPNYSSELNVNALLLGDSALYLCASKEEMMGEQFFGPGTRLTVL.